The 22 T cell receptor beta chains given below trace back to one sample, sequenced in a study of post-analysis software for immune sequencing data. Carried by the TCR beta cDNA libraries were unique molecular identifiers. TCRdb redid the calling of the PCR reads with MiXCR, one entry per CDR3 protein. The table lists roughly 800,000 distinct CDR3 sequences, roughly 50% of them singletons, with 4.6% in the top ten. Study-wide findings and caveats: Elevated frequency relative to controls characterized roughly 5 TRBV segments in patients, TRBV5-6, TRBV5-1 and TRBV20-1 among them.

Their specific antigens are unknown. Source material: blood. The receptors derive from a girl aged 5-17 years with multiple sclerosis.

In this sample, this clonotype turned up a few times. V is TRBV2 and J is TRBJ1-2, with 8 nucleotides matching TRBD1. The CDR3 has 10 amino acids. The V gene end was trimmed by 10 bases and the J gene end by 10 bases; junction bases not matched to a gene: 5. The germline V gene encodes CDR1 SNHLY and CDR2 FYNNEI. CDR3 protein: CAIGQGYYTF. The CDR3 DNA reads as TGTGCCATAGGACAGGGCTACTACACCTTC. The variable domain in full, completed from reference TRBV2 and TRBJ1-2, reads EPEVTQTPSHQVTQMGQEVILRCVPISNHLYFYWYRQILGQKVEFLVSFYNNEISEKSEIFDDQFSVERPDGSNFTLKIRSTKLEDSAMYFCAIGQGYYTFGSGTRLTVV.

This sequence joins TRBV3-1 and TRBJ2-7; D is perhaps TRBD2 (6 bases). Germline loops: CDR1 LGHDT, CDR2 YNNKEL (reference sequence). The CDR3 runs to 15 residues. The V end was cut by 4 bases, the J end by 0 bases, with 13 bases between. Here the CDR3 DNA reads TGTGCCAGCAGCCTTTTCCGGGACTTCTCCTACGAGCAGTACTTC. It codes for CASSLFRDFSYEQYF.

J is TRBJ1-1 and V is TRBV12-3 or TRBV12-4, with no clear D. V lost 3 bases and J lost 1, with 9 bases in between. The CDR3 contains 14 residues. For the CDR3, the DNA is TGTGCCAGCAGTTTTGAGGGAACGAACACTGAAGCTTTCTTT. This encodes CASSFEGTNTEAFF.

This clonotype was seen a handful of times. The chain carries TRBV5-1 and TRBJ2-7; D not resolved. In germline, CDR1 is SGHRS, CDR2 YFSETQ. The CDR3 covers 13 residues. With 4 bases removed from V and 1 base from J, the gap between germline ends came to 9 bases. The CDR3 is CASSGKGSYEQYF. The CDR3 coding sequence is TGCGCCAGCAGCGGGAAGGGTTCCTACGAGCAGTACTTC.

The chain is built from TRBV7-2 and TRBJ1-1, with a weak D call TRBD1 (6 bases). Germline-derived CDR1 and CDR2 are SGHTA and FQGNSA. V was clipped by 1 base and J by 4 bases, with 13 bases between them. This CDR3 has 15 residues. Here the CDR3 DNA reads TGTGCCAGCAGCTTAGAACTGGGGGCCGGCACTGAAGCTTTCTTT. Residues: CASSLELGAGTEAFF.

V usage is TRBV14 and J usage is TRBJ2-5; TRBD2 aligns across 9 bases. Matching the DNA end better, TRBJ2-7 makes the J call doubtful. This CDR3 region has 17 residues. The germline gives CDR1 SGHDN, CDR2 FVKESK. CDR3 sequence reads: CASSQGLAGPVAYEQYF. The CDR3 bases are TGTGCCAGCAGCCAAGGGCTAGCGGGACCCGTTGCCTACGAGCAGTACTTC.

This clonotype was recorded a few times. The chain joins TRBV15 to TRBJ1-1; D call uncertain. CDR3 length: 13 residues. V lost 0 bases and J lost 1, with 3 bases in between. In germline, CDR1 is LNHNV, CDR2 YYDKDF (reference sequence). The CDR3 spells CATSRDRNTEAFF. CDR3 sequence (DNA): TGTGCCACCAGCAGAGATCGGAACACTGAAGCTTTCTTT.

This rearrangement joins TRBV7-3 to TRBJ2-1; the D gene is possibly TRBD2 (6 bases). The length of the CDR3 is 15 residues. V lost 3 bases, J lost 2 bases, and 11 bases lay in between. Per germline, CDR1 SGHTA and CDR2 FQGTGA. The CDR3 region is CASSFASATYNEQFF. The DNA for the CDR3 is TGTGCCAGCAGCTTCGCTAGCGCTACCTACAATGAGCAGTTCTTC.

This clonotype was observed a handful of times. The CDR3 protein is CSARDRILGANEQFF. In nucleotides, the CDR3 is TGCAGTGCTAGAGATCGAATTTTGGGAGCCAATGAGCAGTTCTTC. The chain has TRBV20-1 and TRBJ2-1; D might be TRBD2 (5 bases). V was cut by 0 bases and J by 6 bases, with 15 bases left in between. The V gene's germline CDR1 is DFQATT and CDR2 SNEGSKA (reference sequence). This CDR3 has 15 amino acids.

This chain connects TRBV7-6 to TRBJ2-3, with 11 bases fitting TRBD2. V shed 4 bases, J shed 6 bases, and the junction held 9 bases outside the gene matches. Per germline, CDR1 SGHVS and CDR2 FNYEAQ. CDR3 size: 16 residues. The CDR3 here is CASSSPLAGESDTQYF. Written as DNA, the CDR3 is TGTGCCAGCAGCTCTCCACTAGCGGGAGAGTCGGATACGCAGTATTTT.

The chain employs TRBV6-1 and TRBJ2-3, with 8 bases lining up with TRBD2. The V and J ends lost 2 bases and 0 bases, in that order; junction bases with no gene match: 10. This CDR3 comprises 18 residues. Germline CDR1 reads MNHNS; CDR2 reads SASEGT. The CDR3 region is CASSELIGGAYSTDTQYF. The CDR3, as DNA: TGTGCCAGCAGTGAACTGATCGGGGGGGCGTACAGCACAGATACGCAGTATTTT.

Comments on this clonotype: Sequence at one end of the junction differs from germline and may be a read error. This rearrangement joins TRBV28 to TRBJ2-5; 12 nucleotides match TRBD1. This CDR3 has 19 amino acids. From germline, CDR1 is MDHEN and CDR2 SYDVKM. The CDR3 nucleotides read TGTGCTAGCAGTGGCCGAGGGACAGGGGGCCGGTTAGCACAAGAGACCCAGTACTTC. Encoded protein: CASSGRGTGGRLAQETQYF.

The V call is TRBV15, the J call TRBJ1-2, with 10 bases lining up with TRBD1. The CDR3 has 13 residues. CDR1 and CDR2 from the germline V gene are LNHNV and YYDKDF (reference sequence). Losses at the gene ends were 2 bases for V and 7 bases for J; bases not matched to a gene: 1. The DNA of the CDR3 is TGTGCCACCAGCAGACGACAGGGGGCTGGCTACACCTTC. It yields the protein CATSRRQGAGYTF.

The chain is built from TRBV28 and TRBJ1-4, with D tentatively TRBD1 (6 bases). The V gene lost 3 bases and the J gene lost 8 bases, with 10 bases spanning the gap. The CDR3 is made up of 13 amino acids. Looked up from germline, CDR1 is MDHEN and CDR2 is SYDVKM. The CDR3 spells CASSFGGYEKLFF. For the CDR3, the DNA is TGTGCCAGCAGTTTTGGGGGCTACGAAAAACTGTTTTTT. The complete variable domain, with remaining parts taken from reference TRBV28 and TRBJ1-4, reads DVKVTQSSRYLVKRTGEKVFLECVQDMDHENMFWYRQDPGLGLRLIYFSYDVKMKEKGDIPEGYSVSREKKERFSLILESASTNQTSMYLCASSFGGYEKLFFGSGTQLSVL.

The DNA for the CDR3 is TGCAGCGCCAGGGACAGGGAGGCTTTCAACGAGCAGTACTTC. Translation gives CSARDREAFNEQYF. The rearrangement uses TRBV29-1 and TRBJ2-7; 9 positions agree with TRBD1. The CDR3 consists of 14 residues. Trimming at V came to 7 bases and at J to 5 bases, leaving 12 bases not matched to a gene. Germline V gene sequence: CDR1 SQVTM, CDR2 ANQGSEA.

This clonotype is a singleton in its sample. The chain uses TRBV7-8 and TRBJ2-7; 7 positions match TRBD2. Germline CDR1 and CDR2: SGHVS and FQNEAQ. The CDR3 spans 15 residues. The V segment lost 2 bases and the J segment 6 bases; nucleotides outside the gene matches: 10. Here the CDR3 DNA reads TGTGCCAGCAGCTTATTAGGGCTAGCGGCTGGCGAGCAGTACTTC. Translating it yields CASSLLGLAAGEQYF.

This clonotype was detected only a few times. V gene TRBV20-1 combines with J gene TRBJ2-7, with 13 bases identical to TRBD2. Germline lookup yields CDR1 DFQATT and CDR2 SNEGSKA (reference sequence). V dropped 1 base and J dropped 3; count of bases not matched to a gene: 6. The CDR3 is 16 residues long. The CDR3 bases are TGCAGTGCTAGAGGTACCGGGACTAGCGGGAACTACGAGCAGTACTTC. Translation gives CSARGTGTSGNYEQYF.

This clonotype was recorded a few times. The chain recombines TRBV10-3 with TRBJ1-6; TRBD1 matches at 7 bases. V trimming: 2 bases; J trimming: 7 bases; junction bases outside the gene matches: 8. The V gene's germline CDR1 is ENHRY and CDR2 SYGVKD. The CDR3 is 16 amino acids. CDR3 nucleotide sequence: TGTGCCATCAGTGAGCCTAGGACAGGAGGAAATTCACCCCTCCACTTT. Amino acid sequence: CAISEPRTGGNSPLHF.

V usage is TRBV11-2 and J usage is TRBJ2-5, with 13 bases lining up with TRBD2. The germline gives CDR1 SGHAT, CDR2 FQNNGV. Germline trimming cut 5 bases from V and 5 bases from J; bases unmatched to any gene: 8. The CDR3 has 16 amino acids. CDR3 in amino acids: CASSQLAGGLGETQYF. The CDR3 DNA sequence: TGTGCCAGCAGCCAACTAGCGGGGGGGCTCGGTGAGACCCAGTACTTC.

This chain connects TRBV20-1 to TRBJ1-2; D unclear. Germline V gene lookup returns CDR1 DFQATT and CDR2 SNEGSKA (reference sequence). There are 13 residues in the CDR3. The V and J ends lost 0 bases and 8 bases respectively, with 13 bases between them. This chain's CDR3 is CSARDLVAKGYTF. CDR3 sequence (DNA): TGCAGTGCTAGAGATCTGGTGGCTAAGGGCTACACCTTC.

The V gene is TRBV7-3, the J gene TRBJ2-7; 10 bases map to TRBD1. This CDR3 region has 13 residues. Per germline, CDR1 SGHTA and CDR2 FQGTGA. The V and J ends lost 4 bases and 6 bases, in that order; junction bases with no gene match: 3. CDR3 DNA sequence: TGTGCCAGCAGCTACGGGACAGGGGTCGAGCAGTACTTC. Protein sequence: CASSYGTGVEQYF.

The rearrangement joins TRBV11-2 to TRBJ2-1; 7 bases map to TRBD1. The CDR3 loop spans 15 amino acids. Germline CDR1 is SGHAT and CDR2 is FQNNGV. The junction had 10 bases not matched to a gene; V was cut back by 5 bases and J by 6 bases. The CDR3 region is CASSPRGQSPNEQFF. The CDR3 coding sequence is TGTGCCAGCAGCCCTCGGGGACAGAGCCCCAATGAGCAGTTCTTC.